These T cell receptor beta chains were read from a single sample in a study of PD-L1 blockade in urothelial cancer. The repertoire was sequenced with immunoSEQ multiplex PCR; TCRdb's copy has only in-frame clones and lacks some. The table lists about 86,000 clones, over 65% of them singletons. This sample comprised PBMCs, obtained around atezolizumab (anti-PD-L1) treatment. Receptors originate from a man between 60 and 75 years old with urothelial cancer. Each CDR3 is given with its conserved first and last residue. The D gene is left open where the match is weak. The size field is filled for only some rows; it gives once, few, many or a size class.

>NA|TRBV21-1|TRBJ2-7|NA
TGTGCCAGCAGCAAGATGGACAGGGGTTTTCACGAGCAGTACTTC
CASSKMDRGFHEQYF
>NA|TRBV30|TRBJ2-3|TRBD1
TGTGCCTGGAGTTGGCGCGGGACAGGGAGCACAGATACGCAGTATTTT
CAWSWRGTGSTDTQYF
>NA|TRBV19|TRBJ2-7|TRBD1
TGTGCCAGTAGTATAGTTGAGGGACAGGGTACCTACGAGCAGTACTTC
CASSIVEGQGTYEQYF
>NA|TRBV5-6|TRBJ2-6|TRBD1
TGTGCCAGCAGCTTTCATCAGGGGGCAGGGGGGGCCAACGTCCTGACTTTC
CASSFHQGAGGANVLTF
>NA|TRBV6-6|TRBJ1-5|NA
TGTGCCAGCAGCCCTGACACCTTTAGCAATCAGCCCCAGCATTTT
CASSPDTFSNQPQHF
>few|TRBV19|TRBJ1-5|NA
TGTGCCAGTAGTTTCCGAGGGGGAGCGGGACAGCCCCAGCATTTT
CASSFRGGAGQPQHF
>NA|TRBV5-1|TRBJ1-2|NA
TGCGCCAGCAGCTTGAAGGCTCGGGGGGCAAACTATGGCTACACCTTC
CASSLKARGANYGYTF
>NA|TRBV27|TRBJ2-3|NA
TGTGCCAGCAGAGAACTCACAGATACGCAGTATTTT
CASRELTDTQYF
>NA|TRBV29-1|TRBJ2-1|TRBD2
TGCAGCGTTGTGGTACAGCTAGCGGGAAATGAGCAGTTCTTC
CSVVVQLAGNEQFF
>NA|TRBV5-1|TRBJ1-4|NA
TGCGCCAGCAGCTTTATCCCAACTAATGAAAAACTGTTTTTT
CASSFIPTNEKLFF
>once|TRBV27|TRBJ2-5|TRBD2
TGTGCCAGCAGTTTACACCACCCAGCGGGGCCACAAGAGACCCAGTACTTC
CASSLHHPAGPQETQYF
>NA|TRBV7-2|TRBJ1-5|TRBD1
TGTGCCAGCAGCTTTACCAAGACAGGGATGATATATAGCAATCAGCCCCAGCATTTT
CASSFTKTGMIYSNQPQHF
>NA|TRBV11-2|TRBJ2-5|TRBD1
TGTGCCAGCAGCCCTAGACAGGGACGGGAGACCCAGTACTTC
CASSPRQGRETQYF
>NA|TRBV5-5|TRBJ2-7|TRBD1
TGTGCCAGCAGCTTGACAGGGGGGAACTACGAGCAGTACTTC
CASSLTGGNYEQYF
>NA|TRBV4-3|TRBJ2-7|NA
TGCGCCAGCAGCAAGGGACAAGCCTCCTACGAGCAGTACTTC
CASSKGQASYEQYF
>once|TRBV11-1|TRBJ2-5|TRBD2
TGTGCCAGCAGCTCGGGACTAGCGGGCGAGACCCAGTACTTC
CASSSGLAGETQYF
>NA|TRBV4-2|TRBJ1-3|NA
TGTGCCAGCAGCCAAGAACGAGACAGGTTTGGAAACACCATATATTTT
CASSQERDRFGNTIYF
>NA|TRBV27|TRBJ1-5|TRBD1
TGTGCCAGCAGTTTATATGAGGGGGCAGGGCCCCAGCATTTT
CASSLYEGAGPQHF
>NA|TRBV19|TRBJ1-5|NA
TGTGCCAGTAGTACCCCGGGAGCGCGCAATCAGCCCCAGCATTTT
CASSTPGARNQPQHF
>few|TRBV4-2|TRBJ2-1|TRBD2
TGTGCCAGCAGCAATCGACTAGCGGCGGGGGCCTACAATGAGCAGTTCTTC
CASSNRLAAGAYNEQFF
>NA|TRBV25-1|TRBJ2-7|TRBD2
TGTGCCAGCAGTGAGGGAAGCGGGAGGTCCGAGCAGTACTTC
CASSEGSGRSEQYF
>NA|TRBV28|TRBJ2-7|TRBD1
TGTGCCAGCAGTTCACCTCCGGGGACAGGGGGGAACGAGCAGTACTTC
CASSSPPGTGGNEQYF
>NA|TRBV6-5|TRBJ1-2|NA
TGTGCCAGCAGTTACCTAACTCGGGGGTATGGCTACACCTTC
CASSYLTRGYGYTF
>NA|TRBV7-9|TRBJ2-3|NA
TGTGCCAGCAGCTGGTCGGGGGGCACAGATACGCAGTATTTT
CASSWSGGTDTQYF
>few|TRBV29-1|TRBJ1-1|NA
TGCAGCGTTGTCAGGGAGAACACTGAAGCTTTCTTT
CSVVRENTEAFF
>few|TRBV7-9|TRBJ1-5|NA
TGTGCCAGCAGCCCTGGGGGGTCGGGGAATCAGCCCCAGCATTTT
CASSPGGSGNQPQHF
>NA|TRBV7-6|TRBJ1-1|TRBD1
TGTGCCAGCAGCCTAAGACAGGGACCGAACACTGAAGCTTTCTTT
CASSLRQGPNTEAFF
>NA|TRBV7-6|TRBJ2-3|NA
TGTGCCAGCAGCTTCGGAGGGGCAGATACGCAGTATTTT
CASSFGGADTQYF
>NA|TRBV28|TRBJ2-3|TRBD2
TGTGCCAGCAGCCGTTCCCTGAGCGGGAGCGGTACAGATACGCAGTATTTT
CASSRSLSGSGTDTQYF
>NA|TRBV5-6|TRBJ2-7|NA
TGTGCCAGCAGCTTGGGATCAGGGGTCGAGCAGTACTTC
CASSLGSGVEQYF
>once|TRBV28|TRBJ1-1|TRBD1
TGTGCCAGCGGGTTGACAGGGGTGGACACTGAAGCTTTCTTT
CASGLTGVDTEAFF
>NA|TRBV27|TRBJ1-1|NA
TGTGCCAGCAGTTTATATCCAGACATGAACACTGAAGCTTTCTTT
CASSLYPDMNTEAFF
>NA|TRBV14|TRBJ2-3|NA
TGTGCCAGCAGCCTCGTCACAGATACGCAGTATTTT
CASSLVTDTQYF
>NA|TRBV28|TRBJ2-7|TRBD1
TGTGCCAGCACCGGGACAGGTCCCTACGAGCAGTACTTC
CASTGTGPYEQYF
>NA|TRBV10-3|TRBJ2-4|NA
TGTGCCGTAGGGGGAAAAACCAAAAACATTCAGTACTTC
CAVGGKTKNIQYF
>NA|TRBV6-5|TRBJ2-7|NA
TGTGCCAGCATCCCCCTTGGGGGGAATATTTACGAGCAGTACTTC
CASIPLGGNIYEQYF
>NA|TRBV7-9|TRBJ2-5|TRBD1
TGTGCCAGCCTCGACAGGGGACAAGAGACCCAGTACTTC
CASLDRGQETQYF
>NA|TRBV5-5|TRBJ2-2|NA
TGTGCCAGCAGCTGGGGGGTGTCCGGGGAGCTGTTTTTT
CASSWGVSGELFF
>NA|TRBV7-9|TRBJ1-1|NA
TGTGCCAGCAGATCTAAGACAAGAATGAACACTGAAGCTTTCTTT
CASRSKTRMNTEAFF
>NA|TRBV11-3|TRBJ1-1|NA
TGTGCCAGCGCCCGGGGGGGCTTCGCTGAAGCTTTCTTT
CASARGGFAEAFF
>once|TRBV18|TRBJ1-1|NA
TGTGCCAGCTCACCTTCGGGGAACACTGAAGCTTTCTTT
CASSPSGNTEAFF
>NA|TRBV10-1|TRBJ1-5|NA
TGCGCCAGCTCCTCCGCTTTGGGGACAAACTATAGCAATCAGCCCCAGCATTTT
CASSSALGTNYSNQPQHF
>NA|TRBV11-2|TRBJ1-2|TRBD1
TGTGCCAGCAGCTTAGTGTTAGGGACAGGAAAGGACTATGGCTACACCTTC
CASSLVLGTGKDYGYTF